This TCR beta chain originates from a study of T cells in localized non-small cell lung cancer. Findings and caveats of the study: The study detected a median around 61 of the top 100 tumor clones in adjacent lung. Clonality of T cells reached its maximum in uninvolved adjacent lung, surpassing tumor.

From germline, CDR1 is SGHDT and CDR2 YYEEEE. The CDR3 spans 12 residues. The V end was cut by 4 bases, the J end by 1 base, with 6 bases between. This table comes from immunoSEQ multiplex PCR, and its TCRdb copy is limited to in-frame clones, with some not included. The data show approximately 46,000 clones, 81% seen once. Remarks on this clone: Antigen specificity is unknown.

This specimen was peripheral blood mononuclear cells, taken before any cancer treatment. The V and J genes are TRBV5-6 and TRBJ2-7; D might be TRBD1 (5 bases). The TCR sequence derives from a man aged 35 to 70 with stage III lung adenocarcinoma. CDR3 nucleotide sequence: TGTGCCAGCAGCACAGGATCCTACGAGCAGTACTTC. It codes for CASSTGSYEQYF.